This entry features one T cell receptor (beta chain) sequence. The entry originates in a study of blood T cell repertoires in COVID-19. Across the study: PBMCs, B-cell-depleted T cells, or T cells provided the cDNA or gDNA that made up the material.

Original processing notes: Cell counts per sample came from amplifying reference gene primers. Produced via immunoSEQ multiplex PCR; TCRdb's table is partial and in-frame only. That table supplies the V and J calls and clone size; D and trimming were determined from the DNA. This sample has under 250,000 clones, with around 90% found just once. With 0 bases removed from V and 5 bases from J, the gap between germline ends came to 11 bases. The CDR3 contains 14 residues. Germline V gene data show CDR1 as SGDLS and CDR2 as YYNGEE. Source material: peripheral blood. The receptor comes from a man at least 80 years old with acute or convalescent COVID-19. The chain combines TRBV9 with TRBJ2-5; weak D call: TRBD2 (5 bases). CDR3: CASSVVGGRETQYF. CDR3 in DNA: TGTGCCAGCAGCGTAGTAGGAGGTCGGGAGACCCAGTACTTC.